The T cell receptor beta chain under discussion was sequenced for a study of OX40 agonist ivuxolimab in advanced cancers. Study-level information: The dose-escalation group included hepatocellular carcinoma, melanoma, renal cell carcinoma and head and neck cancer. Overall study results and limits: In the 0.1 to 3.0 mg/kg range, CD4+ and CD8+ blood T cells had expanded clonally by week 6.

Worth noting for this clone: Its antigen is not identified.

Per germline, CDR1 SGHDT and CDR2 YYEEEE. CDR3 length: 14 residues. Trimming removed 2 bases from V and 4 bases from J, with 12 bases in between. Here immunoSEQ multiplex PCR was the method, and the copy in TCRdb shows in-frame clones only, minus some. The sample contains 70,000 to 80,000 clones, over 75% of which appear only once. This rearrangement joins TRBV5-6 to TRBJ1-2; D gene uncertain. The receptor comes from an adult with an advanced solid tumor such as melanoma, head and neck, liver or kidney cancer. Source: CD4+ or CD8+ T cells sorted from blood, taken in a trial of the OX40 agonist ivuxolimab. The CDR3 spells CASSFDRSFYGYTF. CDR3 in DNA: TGTGCCAGCAGCTTCGACCGTTCGTTCTATGGCTACACCTTC.